This T cell receptor (beta chain) was found in a study of identical twins. Study-wide findings and caveats: Fewer insertions characterized abundant cord blood beta clonotypes, whereas memory repertoires showed none.

The CDR3 totals 14 residues. CDR1 is MDHEN, CDR2 SYDVKM, per germline. The V gene lost 3 bases and the J gene lost 2 bases, with 11 bases spanning the gap. TCRdb called the 5' RACE reads again in MiXCR, with one record for every CDR3 protein. The data show about 280,000 distinct CDR3 sequences, with roughly 8.6% seen just once and around 2.1% held by the top ten. As regards this clonotype: Its specificity is not known.

These records were also assigned to another study, of yellow fever vaccine responses in identical twins.

The receptor was derived from a woman aged 18-29 years in good health. The rearrangement joins TRBV28 to TRBJ2-7, with D possibly being TRBD2 (5 bases). The sequencing input was memory (CD45RO+) T cells sorted from blood. CDR3 in DNA: TGTGCCAGCAGTTTGATCGGGGTAGCCTACGAGCAGTACTTC. Translating gives CASSLIGVAYEQYF.